Sequencing of this T cell receptor (beta chain) was carried out in a study of blood T cells in healthy people across ages. Study conclusions and caveats: Higher diversity, along with more naive CD4+ cells, distinguished long-lived donors from aged donors. Age advanced and TCR beta diversity per million T cells fell, roughly linearly.

The CDR3 loop spans 11 amino acids. V gave up 4 bases and J gave up 10 bases, with 8 bases separating them. The germline CDR1 and CDR2 sequences are MDHEN and SYDVKM. Primed by a sample-barcoded 5' primer and a J-beta primer mix, a second PCR proceeded for about 7 to 11 cycles. MiXCR was run by TCRdb on the 5' RACE reads, yielding one entry per CDR3 protein. The data hold hundreds of thousands of distinct CDR3 sequences, with under 30% observed a single time. Worth noting for this clonotype: No antigen is known for it. A much larger clone sits a single nucleotide away, making a read error possible.

They isolated at least 6 million PBMCs from each sample. The TCR was taken from a woman older than 75 in good health. Sample: blood. V gene TRBV28 combines with J gene TRBJ2-1; D unclear. Here the CDR3 DNA reads TGTGCCAGCAGTTCCTACAGAGAGCAGTTCTTC. This encodes CASSSYREQFF.